This T cell receptor beta chain appears in the sequencing data of a study of a mutant IDH1 vaccine in newly diagnosed glioma. The wider study: Treated individuals were around 62% male and roughly 38% female, averaging roughly 38 years of age.

On this clone: No antigen is known for it.

The data were produced by immunoSEQ multiplex PCR, yet TCRdb's version contains in-frame clones alone and is incomplete. The sample shows about 64,000 clones, roughly 74% of them seen only once. The time point was: week 35, safety follow-up. In every dose of vaccine, 300 ug of mutant IDH1 20-mer peptide was given alongside topical imiquimod. Vaccinations, eight in total, occurred in weeks 1, 3, 5, 7, 11, 15, 19, 23. The source is a man between 50 and 59 years old with glioma. The sample here was PBMCs, taken from a glioma patient whose treatment included an IDH1 peptide vaccine.

CDR3 protein: CAISEQRGGAVLHDEQFF. DNA for the CDR3: TGTGCCATCAGTGAGCAACGCGGGGGGGCAGTTCTACACGATGAGCAGTTCTTC. The rearrangement uses TRBV10-3 and TRBJ2-1; 9 nucleotides align to TRBD2. CDR1 and CDR2 from the germline V gene are ENHRY and SYGVKD. This CDR3 is built from 18 residues. V was clipped by 2 bases and J by 8 bases; unmatched bases: 16.